This TCR beta chain was retrieved from a study of shared clonotypes between healthy human individuals. Division of CD4+ cells produced a CD45RA+ naive subset and a CD45RA-negative memory subset. Produced via immunoSEQ multiplex PCR; TCRdb's table is partial and in-frame only. The table has 740,000 or so clones, approximately 73% seen once; the top ten hold 1.5% to 2%. The CDR3 has 14 residues. The V gene's germline CDR1 is GTSNPN and CDR2 SVGIG (reference sequence). V shed 0 bases, J shed 4 bases, and the junction held 5 bases outside the gene matches. The V call is TRBV30, the J call TRBJ2-5; 7 bases match TRBD2. Sequences were obtained from memory CD4+ T cells sorted from blood. Subset here: CD45RA-negative fraction. This clonotype was obtained from a woman younger than 45 in good health. As DNA, the CDR3 is TGTGCCTGGAGTGTCGGGGGAGGGGCAGAGACCCAGTACTTC. The encoded protein is CAWSVGGGAETQYF.